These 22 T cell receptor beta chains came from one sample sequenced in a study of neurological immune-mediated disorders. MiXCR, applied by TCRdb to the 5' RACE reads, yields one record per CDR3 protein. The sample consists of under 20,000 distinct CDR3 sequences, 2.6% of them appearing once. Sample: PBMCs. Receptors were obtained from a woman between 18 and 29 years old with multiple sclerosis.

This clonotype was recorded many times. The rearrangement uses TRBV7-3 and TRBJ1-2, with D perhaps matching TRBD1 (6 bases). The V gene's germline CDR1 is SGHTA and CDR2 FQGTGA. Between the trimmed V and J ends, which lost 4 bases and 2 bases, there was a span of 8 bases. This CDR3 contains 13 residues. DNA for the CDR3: TGTGCCAGCAGCTCCCAGGGGAACTATGGCTACACCTTC. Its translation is CASSSQGNYGYTF.

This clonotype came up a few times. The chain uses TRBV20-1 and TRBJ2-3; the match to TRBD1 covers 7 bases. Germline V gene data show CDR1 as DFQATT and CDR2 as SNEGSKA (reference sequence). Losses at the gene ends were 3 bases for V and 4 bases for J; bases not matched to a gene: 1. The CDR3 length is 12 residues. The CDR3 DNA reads TGCAGTGCTAGGACAGGGTCAGATACGCAGTATTTT. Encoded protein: CSARTGSDTQYF.

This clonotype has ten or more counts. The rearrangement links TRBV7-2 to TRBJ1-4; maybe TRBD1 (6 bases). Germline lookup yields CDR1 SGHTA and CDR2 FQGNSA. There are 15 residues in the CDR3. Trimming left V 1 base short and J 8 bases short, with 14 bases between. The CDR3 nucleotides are TGTGCCAGCAGCTTAGATTTCTCCGGGACAGAAAAACTGTTTTTT. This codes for CASSLDFSGTEKLFF.

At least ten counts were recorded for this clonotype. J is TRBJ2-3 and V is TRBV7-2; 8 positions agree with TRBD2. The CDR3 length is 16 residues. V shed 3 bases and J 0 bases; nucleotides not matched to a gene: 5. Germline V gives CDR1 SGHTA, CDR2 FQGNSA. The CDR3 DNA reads TGTGCCAGCAGCTTGGCGGGAGGACTTAGCACAGATACGCAGTATTTT. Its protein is CASSLAGGLSTDTQYF.

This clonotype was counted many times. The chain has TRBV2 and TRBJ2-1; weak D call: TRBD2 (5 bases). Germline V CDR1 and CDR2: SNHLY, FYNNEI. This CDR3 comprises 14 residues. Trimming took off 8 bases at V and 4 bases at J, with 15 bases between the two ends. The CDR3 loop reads CASSAAENYNEQFF. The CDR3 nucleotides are TGTGCCAGCTCGGCAGCGGAGAATTACAATGAGCAGTTCTTC. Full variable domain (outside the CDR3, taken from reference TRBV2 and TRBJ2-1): EPEVTQTPSHQVTQMGQEVILRCVPISNHLYFYWYRQILGQKVEFLVSFYNNEISEKSEIFDDQFSVERPDGSNFTLKIRSTKLEDSAMYFCASSAAENYNEQFFGPGTRLTVL.

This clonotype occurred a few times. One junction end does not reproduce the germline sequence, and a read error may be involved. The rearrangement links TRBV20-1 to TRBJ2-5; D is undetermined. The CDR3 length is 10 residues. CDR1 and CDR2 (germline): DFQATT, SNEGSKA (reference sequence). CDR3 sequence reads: CSATQEAQYF. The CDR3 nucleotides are TGCAGTGCCACGCAAGAGGCCCAGTACTTC.

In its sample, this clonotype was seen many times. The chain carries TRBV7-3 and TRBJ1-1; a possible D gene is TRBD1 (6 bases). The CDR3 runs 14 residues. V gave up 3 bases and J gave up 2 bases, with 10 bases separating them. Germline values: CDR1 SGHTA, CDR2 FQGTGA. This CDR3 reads CASSFQGPNTEAFF. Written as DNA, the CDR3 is TGTGCCAGCAGCTTCCAGGGGCCAAACACTGAAGCTTTCTTT.

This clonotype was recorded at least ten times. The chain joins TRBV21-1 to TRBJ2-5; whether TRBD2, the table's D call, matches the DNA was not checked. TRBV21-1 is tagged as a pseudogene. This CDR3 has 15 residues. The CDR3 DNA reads TGTGCCAGCGGCCCTCCCGGGTCTCCCCAAGAGACCCAGTACTTC. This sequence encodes CASGPPGSPQETQYF.

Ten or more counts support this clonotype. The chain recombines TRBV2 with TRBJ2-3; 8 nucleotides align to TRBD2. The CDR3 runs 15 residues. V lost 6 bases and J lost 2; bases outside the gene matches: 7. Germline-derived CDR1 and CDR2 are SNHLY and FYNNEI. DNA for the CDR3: TGTGCCAGCAGATACTCTAGCGGGTCCACAGATACGCAGTATTTT. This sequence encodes CASRYSSGSTDTQYF.

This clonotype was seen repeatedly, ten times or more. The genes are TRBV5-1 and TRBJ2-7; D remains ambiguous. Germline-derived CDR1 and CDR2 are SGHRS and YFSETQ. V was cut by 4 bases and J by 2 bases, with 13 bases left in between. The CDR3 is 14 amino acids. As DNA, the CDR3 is TGCGCCAGCAGCGATACCTTAAGGCCCTACGAGCAGTACTTC. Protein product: CASSDTLRPYEQYF.

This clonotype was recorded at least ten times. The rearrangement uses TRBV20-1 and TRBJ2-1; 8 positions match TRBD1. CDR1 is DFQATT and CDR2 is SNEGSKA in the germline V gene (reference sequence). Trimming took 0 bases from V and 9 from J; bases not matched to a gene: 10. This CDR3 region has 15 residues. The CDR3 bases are TGCAGTGCTAGAGATTGGGACAGGCGCGGTGGTGAGCAGTTCTTC. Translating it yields CSARDWDRRGGEQFF.

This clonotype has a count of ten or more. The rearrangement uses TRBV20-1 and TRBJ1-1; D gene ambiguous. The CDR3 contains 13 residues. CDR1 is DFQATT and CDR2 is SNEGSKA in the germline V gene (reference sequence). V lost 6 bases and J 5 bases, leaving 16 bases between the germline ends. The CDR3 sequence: CSAPVVGRTEAFF. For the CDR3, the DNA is TGCAGTGCCCCCGTCGTAGGGAGGACTGAAGCTTTCTTT.

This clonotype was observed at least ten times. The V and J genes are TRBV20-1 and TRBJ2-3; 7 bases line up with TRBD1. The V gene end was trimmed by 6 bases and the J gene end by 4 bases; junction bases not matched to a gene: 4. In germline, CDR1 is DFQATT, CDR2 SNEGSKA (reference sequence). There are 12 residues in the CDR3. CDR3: CSATGAADTQYF. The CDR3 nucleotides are TGCAGTGCAACAGGGGCTGCAGATACGCAGTATTTT.

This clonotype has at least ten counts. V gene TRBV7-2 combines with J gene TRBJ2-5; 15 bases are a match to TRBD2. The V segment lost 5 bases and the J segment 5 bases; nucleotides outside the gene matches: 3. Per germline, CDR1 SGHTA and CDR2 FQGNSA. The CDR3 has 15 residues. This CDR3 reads CASSRTSGRVETQYF. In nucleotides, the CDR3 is TGTGCCAGCAGCAGGACTAGCGGGAGGGTTGAGACCCAGTACTTC. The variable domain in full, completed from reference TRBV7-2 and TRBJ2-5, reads GAGVSQSPSNKVTEKGKDVELRCDPISGHTALYWYRQSLGQGLEFLIYFQGNSAPDKSGLPSDRFSAERTGGSVSTLTIQRTQQEDSAVYLCASSRTSGRVETQYFGPGTRLLVL.

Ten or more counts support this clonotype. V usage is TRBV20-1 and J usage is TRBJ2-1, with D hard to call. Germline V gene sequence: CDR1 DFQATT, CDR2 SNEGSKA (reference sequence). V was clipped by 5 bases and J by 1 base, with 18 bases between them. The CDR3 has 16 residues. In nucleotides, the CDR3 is TGCAGTGCTCCCCCGAGAGACCCCGAGTCCTACAATGAGCAGTTCTTC. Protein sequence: CSAPPRDPESYNEQFF.

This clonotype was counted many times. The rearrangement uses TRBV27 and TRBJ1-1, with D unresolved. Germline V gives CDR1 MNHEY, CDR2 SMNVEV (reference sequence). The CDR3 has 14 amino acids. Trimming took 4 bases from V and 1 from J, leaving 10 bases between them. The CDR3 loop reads CASSSSGGNTEAFF. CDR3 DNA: TGTGCCAGCAGTTCCTCGGGAGGGAACACTGAAGCTTTCTTT.

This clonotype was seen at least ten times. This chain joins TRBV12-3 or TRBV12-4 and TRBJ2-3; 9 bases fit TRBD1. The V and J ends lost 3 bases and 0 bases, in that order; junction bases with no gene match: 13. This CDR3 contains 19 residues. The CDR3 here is CASSLGTGNGLRSTDTQYF. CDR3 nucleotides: TGTGCCAGCAGTTTGGGGACAGGGAACGGTCTACGAAGCACAGATACGCAGTATTTT.

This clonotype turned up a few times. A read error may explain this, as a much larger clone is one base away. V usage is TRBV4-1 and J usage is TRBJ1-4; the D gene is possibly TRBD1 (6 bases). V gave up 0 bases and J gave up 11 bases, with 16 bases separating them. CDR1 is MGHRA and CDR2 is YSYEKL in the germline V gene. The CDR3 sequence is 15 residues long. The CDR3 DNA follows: TGCGCCAGCAGCCAAGAGGCAGGGGTACGAGATAAACTGTTTTTT. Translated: CASSQEAGVRDKLFF.

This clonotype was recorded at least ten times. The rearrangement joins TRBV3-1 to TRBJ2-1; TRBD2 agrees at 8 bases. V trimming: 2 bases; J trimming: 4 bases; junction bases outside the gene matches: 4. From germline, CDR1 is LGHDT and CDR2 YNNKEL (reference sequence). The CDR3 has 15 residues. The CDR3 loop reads CASSQQRGPYNEQFF. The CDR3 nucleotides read TGTGCCAGCAGCCAACAGCGGGGGCCGTACAATGAGCAGTTCTTC.

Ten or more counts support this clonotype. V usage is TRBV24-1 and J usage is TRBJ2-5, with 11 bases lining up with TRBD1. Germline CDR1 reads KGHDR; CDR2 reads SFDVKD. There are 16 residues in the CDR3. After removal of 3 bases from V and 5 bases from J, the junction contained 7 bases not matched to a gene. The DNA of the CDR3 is TGTGCCACCAGTGATCCGGACAGGGGGCTCTCGGAGACCCAGTACTTC. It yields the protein CATSDPDRGLSETQYF.

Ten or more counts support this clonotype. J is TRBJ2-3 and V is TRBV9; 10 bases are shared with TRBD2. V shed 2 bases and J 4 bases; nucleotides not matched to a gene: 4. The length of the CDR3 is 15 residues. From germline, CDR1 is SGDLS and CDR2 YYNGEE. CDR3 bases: TGTGCCAGCAGCGTTAGCGGGAGGAGTCCAGATACGCAGTATTTT. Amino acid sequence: CASSVSGRSPDTQYF.

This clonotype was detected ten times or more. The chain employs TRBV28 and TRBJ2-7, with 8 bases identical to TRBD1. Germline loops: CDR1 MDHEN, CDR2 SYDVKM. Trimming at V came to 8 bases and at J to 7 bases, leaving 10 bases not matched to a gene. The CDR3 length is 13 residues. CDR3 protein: CASRTPGQAEQYF. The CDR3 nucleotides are TGTGCCAGCCGGACCCCGGGACAGGCGGAGCAGTACTTC.